A selection of T cell receptor beta chains follows, all from one sample in a study of cytomegalovirus exposure and HLA in healthy donors. Profiling relied on immunoSEQ multiplex PCR, and the TCRdb table lists in-frame clones only, not all of them. The sample comprises about 300,000 clones, 70% to 90% of which are singletons, and 3% to 4% rests with the top ten. Sequenced material: PBMCs. Receptors originate from a man in his forties in good health and CMV-seropositive. CDR3s leave out the opening cysteine and the closing phenylalanine or tryptophan.

>TRBV7-2|TRBJ2-6
ASSFTPGSGANVLT
>TRBV28|TRBJ2-3
ASSVPGGGADTQY
>TRBV29-1|TRBJ2-5
SVEPTGSTQY
>TRBV10-3|TRBJ1-1
AISPQGAAEAF
>TRBV5-1|TRBJ2-1
ASSGGLAGTNEQF
>TRBV28|TRBJ2-7
ASSRFGGPYEQY
>TRBV11-3|TRBJ2-1
ASSLDRGPYNEQF
>TRBV20-1|TRBJ2-7
SASGGYEQY
>TRBV28|TRBJ2-3
ASSELAGVDTQY
>TRBV7-3|TRBJ2-7
ASSFGQGYEQY
>TRBV28|TRBJ1-5
ASSPMGQRYQPQH
>TRBV6-5|TRBJ1-5
ASSYAGVSNQPQH
>TRBV7-3|TRBJ2-1
ASSFGQGSEQF
>TRBV19|TRBJ1-1
ASSVVGGARSEAF
>TRBV21-1|TRBJ2-5
ASSKVVRFGGKETQY
>TRBV7-2|TRBJ1-2
ASSLDHAGFNYGYT
>TRBV9|TRBJ2-1
ASSVRGTSESSTYNEQF
>TRBV5-4|TRBJ2-7
ASSLVQNYEQY
>TRBV7-9|TRBJ2-3
ASSLGLAGGTDTQY
>TRBV5-8|TRBJ1-3
ASSSRPRASGNTIY
>TRBV19|TRBJ2-7
ASSPRGGAGLFEQY
>TRBV9|TRBJ2-2
ASGETGGTGELF
>TRBV28|TRBJ1-4
ASSTPGRGNEKLF
>TRBV30|TRBJ1-5
AWSGGQAGGQPQH
>TRBV5-6|-
ASSRGLAGGLEQY
>TRBV29-1|TRBJ1-3
SVDPGQAGNTIY
>TRBV19|TRBJ1-1
ASSKGGGTEAF
>TRBV4-1|TRBJ2-1
ASSQVLAAGDEQF
>TRBV27|TRBJ1-1
ASSFAGRDTEAF
>TRBV7-8|TRBJ2-1
ASSYNGQAF
>TRBV5-1|TRBJ2-7
ASSQTSGSSYEQY
>TRBV5-4|TRBJ1-3
ASSPPGSGNTIY
>TRBV19|TRBJ2-7
ASSIFGGRFDEQY
>TRBV5-4|TRBJ2-7
ASSSGTGGYEQY
>TRBV5-1|TRBJ1-2
ASRIDFYGYT
>TRBV7-9|TRBJ2-5
ASSLSVWETQY
>TRBV19|TRBJ2-7
ASGLEGYEQY
>TRBV19|TRBJ2-1
ASSIAGVSNNEQF
>TRBV27|TRBJ2-7
ASSLGTSGSYEQY
>TRBV4-3|TRBJ2-7
ASSRTSEYYEQY
>TRBV27|TRBJ2-7
ASSLQGAYEQY
>TRBV7-9|TRBJ2-7
ATRRRSSYEQY
>TRBV28|TRBJ2-7
ASSPRGLAGVFYEQY
>TRBV6-1|TRBJ2-7
ASSEAANEQY
>TRBV7-9|TRBJ2-3
ASSPLKGSTDTQY
>TRBV28|TRBJ1-1
ASTVDRVMNTEAF
>TRBV19|TRBJ2-5
ASSSPTGIQETQY
>TRBV28|TRBJ1-2
ASRGPGQGDYGYT
>TRBV15|TRBJ2-3
ATSRERSTDTQY
>TRBV9|TRBJ2-3
ASSGGTSGRADTQY
>TRBV5-8|TRBJ1-5
ASVGAGQPQH
>TRBV5-1|TRBJ2-7
ASSGLGPGLGGEQY
>TRBV4-1|TRBJ2-6
ASSHGQGISGANVLT
>TRBV7-9|TRBJ2-7
SSSPQGTYEQY
>TRBV4-2|TRBJ1-5
ASSQEEGSYQPQH